This TCR beta chain was sequenced in a study of early T cells in non-severe SARS-CoV-2 infection. Study-level information: The sequenced material was bulk RNA from unsorted whole blood, and its chains were unpaired. Regarding the study as a whole: The study's VDJdb matching favored anti-spike CD8 responses and missed private and CD4 specificities.

The table lists this clonotype with a few counts. Antigen specificity is unknown. Molecules of cDNA were individually given unique molecular identifiers that were attached to them. TCRdb fed the 5' RACE reads into MiXCR, producing one record per CDR3 protein. The sample has under 45,000 distinct CDR3 sequences, 5.5% to 8% seen once. The CDR3 is 17 residues long. The germline V gene encodes CDR1 MNHNY and CDR2 SVGAGI (reference sequence). The V end was cut by 8 bases, the J end by 0 bases, with 17 bases between. The V call is TRBV6-6, the J call TRBJ1-6, with D possibly being TRBD1 (5 bases). The sequences come from whole blood, collected at baseline. The source is an adult who was a healthcare worker with PCR-confirmed SARS-CoV-2 infection or an uninfected control (not recorded which). The CDR3 loop reads CASRRESGSSYNSPLHF. In DNA form, the CDR3 reads TGTGCCAGCCGCCGAGAATCAGGGAGCTCCTATAATTCACCCCTCCACTTT.